This T cell receptor beta chain comes out of a study of blood T cell repertoires in COVID-19. Turning to the study itself: Sample material is recorded as cDNA or gDNA derived from T cells, B-cell-depleted T cells, or PBMCs.

Seattle cases were enrolled at active infection and followed longitudinally. In germline, CDR1 is MNHEY, CDR2 SMNVEV (reference sequence). The trim removed 4 bases at V and 4 bases at J, leaving 3 bases unmatched. The CDR3 is made up of 14 amino acids. The table came from immunoSEQ multiplex PCR; TCRdb's copy has only in-frame clones and leaves some out. Of 250,000 to 300,000 clones listed, around nine tenths are singletons. The sequence derives from a woman aged 25 to 39 with COVID-19, enrolled during active disease. The source material was peripheral blood. V is TRBV27 and J is TRBJ2-4, with 8 nucleotides matching TRBD1. CDR3 sequence reads: CASSSWTGKNIQYF. DNA of the CDR3: TGTGCCAGCAGTTCCTGGACAGGGAAAAACATTCAGTACTTC.